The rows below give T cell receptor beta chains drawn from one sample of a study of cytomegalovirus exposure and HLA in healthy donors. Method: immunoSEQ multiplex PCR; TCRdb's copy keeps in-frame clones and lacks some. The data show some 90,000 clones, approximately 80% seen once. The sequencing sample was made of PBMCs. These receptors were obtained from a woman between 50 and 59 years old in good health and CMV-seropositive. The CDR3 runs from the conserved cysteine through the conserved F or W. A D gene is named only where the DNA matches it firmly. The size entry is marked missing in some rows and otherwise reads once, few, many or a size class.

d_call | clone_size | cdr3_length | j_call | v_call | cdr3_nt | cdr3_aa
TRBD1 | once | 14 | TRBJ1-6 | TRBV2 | TGTGCCAGCCGGGACAGGGGTTGGAATTCACCCCTCCACTTT | CASRDRGWNSPLHF
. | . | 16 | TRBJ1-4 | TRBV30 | TGTGCCTGGAGTCACCGAAAGGGGGACACTAATGAAAAACTGTTTTTT | CAWSHRKGDTNEKLFF
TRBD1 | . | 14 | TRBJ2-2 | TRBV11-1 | TGTGCCAGCGAGGGACAGGGGAAGTCCGGGGAGCTGTTTTTT | CASEGQGKSGELFF
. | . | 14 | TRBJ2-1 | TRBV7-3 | TGTGCCAGCAGCTTAGTAGGCGGAGACAATGAGCAGTTCTTC | CASSLVGGDNEQFF
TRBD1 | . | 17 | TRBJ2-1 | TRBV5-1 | TGCGCCAGCAGCCCGGGACAGGGGGCAATCTCCTACAATGAGCAGTTCTTC | CASSPGQGAISYNEQFF
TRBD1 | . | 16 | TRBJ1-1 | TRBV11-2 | TGTGCCAGCAGCTCGGACAGGGGGCTGGGGAACACTGAAGCTTTCTTT | CASSSDRGLGNTEAFF
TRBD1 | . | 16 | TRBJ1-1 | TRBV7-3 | TGTGCCAGCAGCTCACGGGGAACAGGGGGCTTAGGTGAAGCTTTCTTT | CASSSRGTGGLGEAFF
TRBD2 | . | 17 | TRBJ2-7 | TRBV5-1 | TGCGCCAGCAGCATGGGACTAGCGGGGGGGCTAGCGTTTGAGCAGTACTTC | CASSMGLAGGLAFEQYF
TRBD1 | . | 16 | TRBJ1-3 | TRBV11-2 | TGTGCCAGCAGCTTATCCGGACAGGGCTCTGGAAACACCATATATTTT | CASSLSGQGSGNTIYF
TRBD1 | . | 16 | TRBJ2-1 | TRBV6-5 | TGTGCCAGCAGCTACTTCGGGACAGGGGGATTAAATGAGCAGTTCTTC | CASSYFGTGGLNEQFF
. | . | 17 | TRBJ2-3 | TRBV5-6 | TGTGCCAGCAGCTTCAATAGCAGCCAGATCTTGACAGATACGCAGTATTTT | CASSFNSSQILTDTQYF
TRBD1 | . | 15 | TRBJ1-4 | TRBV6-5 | TGTGCCAGCAGTTCCTTGGGACAGCTGACCGAAAAACTGTTTTTT | CASSSLGQLTEKLFF
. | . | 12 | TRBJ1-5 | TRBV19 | TGTGCCAGTAGTGTCGACATCAAGCCCCAGCATTTT | CASSVDIKPQHF
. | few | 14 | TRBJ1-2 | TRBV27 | TGTGCCAGCAGTTTTAAGCCCGCTAACTATGGCTACACCTTC | CASSFKPANYGYTF
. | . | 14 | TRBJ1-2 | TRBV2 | TGTGCCAGCAGAGAGACAGGAACTAACTATGGCTACACCTTC | CASRETGTNYGYTF
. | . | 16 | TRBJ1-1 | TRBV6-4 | TGTGCCAGCAGAGTACACACCGGGTCTATGAACACTGAAGCTTCCTTT | CASRVHTGSMNTEASF
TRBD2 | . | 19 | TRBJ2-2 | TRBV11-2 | TGTGCCAGCAGCTTAGTGTTCCAGCGGGGGGGCCGGAACACCGGGGAGCTGTTTTTT | CASSLVFQRGGRNTGELFF
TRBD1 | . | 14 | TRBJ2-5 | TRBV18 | TGTGCCAGCTCACCGACAGGGGGAGGTGAGACCCAGTACTTC | CASSPTGGGETQYF
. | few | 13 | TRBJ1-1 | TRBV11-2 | TGTGCCAGCAGCCCCCGTTCGAACACTGAAGCTTTCTTT | CASSPRSNTEAFF
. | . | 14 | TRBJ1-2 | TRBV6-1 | TGTGCCAGCAGTGAATTCGGCAGGTCGAATGGCTACACCTTC | CASSEFGRSNGYTF
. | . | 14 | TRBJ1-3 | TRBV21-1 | TGTGCCAGCAGCAACCGACAGGATTTGCACACCATATATTTT | CASSNRQDLHTIYF
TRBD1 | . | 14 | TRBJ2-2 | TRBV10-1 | TGCGCCAGCAGTTTTAGACAGGGCCCCGGGGAGCTGTTTTTT | CASSFRQGPGELFF
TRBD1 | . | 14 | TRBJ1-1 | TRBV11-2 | TGTGCCAGCAGCTTGGGACAGGGAGGCACTGAAGCTTTCTTT | CASSLGQGGTEAFF
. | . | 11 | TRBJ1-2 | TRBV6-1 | TGTGCCAGCAGTGCCCTCTATGGCTACACCTTC | CASSALYGYTF
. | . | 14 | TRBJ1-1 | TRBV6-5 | TGTGCCAGCATCAACGGGGGGGCTGGAACTGAAGCTTTCTTT | CASINGGAGTEAFF
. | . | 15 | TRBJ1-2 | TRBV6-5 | TGTGCCAGCAGTCGACTAGGCCAGGCTAACTATGGCTACACCTTC | CASSRLGQANYGYTF
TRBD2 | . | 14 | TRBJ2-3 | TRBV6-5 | TGTGCCAGCAGTTACTCGAGAAGAAGCGGGAGGGTGTATTTT | CASSYSRRSGRVYF
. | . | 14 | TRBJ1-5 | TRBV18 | TGTGCCAGCTCACCCAGGGGCGGCAATCAGCCCCAGCATTTT | CASSPRGGNQPQHF
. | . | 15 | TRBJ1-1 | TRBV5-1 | TGCGCCAGCAGCTTTACACAGGGCGAACCCACTGAAGCTTTCTTT | CASSFTQGEPTEAFF
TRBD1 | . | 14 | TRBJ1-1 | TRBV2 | TGTGCCAGCAGATGGACAGGAGGTGGCACTGAAGCTTTCTTT | CASRWTGGGTEAFF
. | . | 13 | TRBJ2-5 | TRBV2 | TGTGCCAGCAGCGTGAACTTCCAAGAGACCCAGTACTTC | CASSVNFQETQYF
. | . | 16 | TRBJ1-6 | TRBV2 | TGTGCCAGCAGTGACGAGTCGACAGTGAATAATTCACCCCTCCACTTT | CASSDESTVNNSPLHF
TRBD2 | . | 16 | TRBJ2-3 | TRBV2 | TGTGCCAGCAGTTCAGGACTAGCGGGGAGCACAGATACGCAGTATTTT | CASSSGLAGSTDTQYF
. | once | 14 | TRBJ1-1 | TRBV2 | TGTGCCAGCAGATGGGCAGGGATGGGTACTGAAGCTTTCTTT | CASRWAGMGTEAFF
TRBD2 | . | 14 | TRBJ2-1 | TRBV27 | TGTGCCAGCAGTATCGGGACTAGCGGGGGTGAGCAGTTCTTC | CASSIGTSGGEQFF
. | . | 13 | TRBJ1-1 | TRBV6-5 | TGTGCCAGCAGACAGATGGGCAGGACTGAAGCTTTCTTT | CASRQMGRTEAFF
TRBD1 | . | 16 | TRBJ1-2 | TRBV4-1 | TGCGCCAGCAGCCACGGGTGGGCAGGGGGCGACTATGGCTACACCTTC | CASSHGWAGGDYGYTF
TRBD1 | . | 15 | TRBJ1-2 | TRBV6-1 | TGTGCCAGCAGGAACCAGGGGGTAAAAGGCTATGGCTACACCTTC | CASRNQGVKGYGYTF
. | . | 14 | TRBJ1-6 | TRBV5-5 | TGTGCCAGCAGCTTGGAAGGGCTCCAGGGACTACACCACTTT | CASSLEGLQGLHHF
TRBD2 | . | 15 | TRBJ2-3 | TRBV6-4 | TGTGCCAGCAGTGTGGGCGGGGGGACTTCGGATACGCAGTATTTT | CASSVGGGTSDTQYF
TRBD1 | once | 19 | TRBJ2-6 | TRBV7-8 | TGTGCCAGCAGCTCCAAGACAGGGGTTGGGCGCTCTGGGGCCAACGTCCTGACTTTC | CASSSKTGVGRSGANVLTF
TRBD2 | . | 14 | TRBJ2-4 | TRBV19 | TGTGCCAGTAGTAAGGCGGGAGAAGCGAACATTCAGTACTTC | CASSKAGEANIQYF
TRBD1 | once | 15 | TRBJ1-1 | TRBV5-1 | TGCGCCAGCAGCTTGGGGACAGGATTGAACACTGAAGCTTTCTTT | CASSLGTGLNTEAFF
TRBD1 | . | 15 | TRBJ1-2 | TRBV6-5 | TGTGCCAGCAGTTACTCGGGGACAGAAGTCTATGGCTACACCTTC | CASSYSGTEVYGYTF
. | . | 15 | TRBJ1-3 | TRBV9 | TGTGCCAGCAGCGGGGGGGGGATACACGGAAACACCATATATTTT | CASSGGGIHGNTIYF
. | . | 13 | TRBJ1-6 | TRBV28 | TGTGCCAGCCTACGCGGGGGAAATTCACCCCTCCACTTT | CASLRGGNSPLHF
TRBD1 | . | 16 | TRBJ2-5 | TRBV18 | TGTGCCAGCTCACGGATAGGACAGGGGGCAGGAGAGACCCAGTACTTC | CASSRIGQGAGETQYF
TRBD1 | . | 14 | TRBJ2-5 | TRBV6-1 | TGTGCCAGCGGGGCCAGGGGGCGGTCGGAGACCCAGTACTTC | CASGARGRSETQYF
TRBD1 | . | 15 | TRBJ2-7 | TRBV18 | TGTGCCAGCTCACAAAGACAGGGGGATATGCGGGAGCAGTACTTC | CASSQRQGDMREQYF
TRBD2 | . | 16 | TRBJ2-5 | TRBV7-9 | TGTGCCAGCAGCTTGGATGTAGCGGGAGGGCCGGAGACCCAGTACTTC | CASSLDVAGGPETQYF
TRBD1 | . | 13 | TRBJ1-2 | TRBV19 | TGTGCCAGCGATTTCCAGGGGGCAGGGGGCTACACCTTC | CASDFQGAGGYTF
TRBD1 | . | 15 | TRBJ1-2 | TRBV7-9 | TGTTCCAGCAGCATGAGGACAGGTTCAATCTATGGCTACACCTTC | CSSSMRTGSIYGYTF
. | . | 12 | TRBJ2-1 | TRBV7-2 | TGTGCCAGCAGCCACCAGCGGAATGAGCAGTTCTTC | CASSHQRNEQFF
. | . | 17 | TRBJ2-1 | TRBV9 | TGTGCCAGCAGCGCATACCCCGGGACTCTACCCAACAATGAGCAGTTCTTC | CASSAYPGTLPNNEQFF
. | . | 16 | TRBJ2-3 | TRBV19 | TGTGCCAGTAGTATGGGGGCTCGAAGTAGCACAGATACGCAGTATTTT | CASSMGARSSTDTQYF
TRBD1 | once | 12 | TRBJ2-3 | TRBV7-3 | TGTTCCAGCAGCTTAGGGGACAGTACGCAGTATTTT | CSSSLGDSTQYF
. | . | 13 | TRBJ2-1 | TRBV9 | TGTGCCAGCAGCCCGCGGCCGGACAGCTTCCAGTTCTTC | CASSPRPDSFQFF